The clone carrying this T cell receptor (beta chain) appeared many times. This CDR3 spans 12 amino acids. Germline V CDR1 and CDR2: DFQATT, SNEGSKA (reference sequence). The V gene lost 4 bases and the J gene lost 2 bases, with 9 bases spanning the gap. These data belong to a study of T cells in Graves' hyperthyroidism and ophthalmopathy. Amplification targeted TCR beta CDR3 regions from RNA transcripts. Initially, a first-round RT-PCR of the TCR CDR3 employed the HTBI primer set. One entry per CDR3 protein, called by TCRdb with MiXCR from the multiplex PCR reads. The profile shows more than 500,000 distinct CDR3 sequences, approximately 48% of them singletons.

The sequencing sample was made of peripheral blood or thyroid tissue (not recorded which). The sequence was obtained from an adult woman with Graves' disease, either hyperthyroidism or ophthalmopathy (not recorded which). The chain links TRBV20-1 to TRBJ2-7, with D unresolved. The CDR3 nucleotides read TGCAGTGCTAAGTGGTCGACCTACGAGCAGTACTTC. Amino acids: CSAKWSTYEQYF.